These 5 T cell receptor beta chains share one sample of origin, sequenced in a study of blood T cells in healthy people across ages. A second PCR of 7 to 11 cycles used a sample-barcoded 5' primer and a J-beta primer mix. One entry per CDR3 protein, called by TCRdb with MiXCR from the 5' RACE reads. Altogether hundreds of thousands of distinct CDR3 sequences are present, 35% to 50% being singletons, with the ten largest covering 15% to 20%. The sequenced material came from blood. The receptors come from a man at least 80 years old in good health.

Comments on this clonotype: An end of the junction differs from the germline gene, which may be a read error. The chain carries TRBV3-1 and TRBJ2-3, with TRBD1 matching 8 bases. The CDR3 consists of 14 residues. Germline CDR1 and CDR2: LGHDT and YNNKEL (reference sequence). This chain's CDR3 is CACSQGQGAYTQYF. The CDR3 nucleotides read TGTGCCTGCAGCCAAGGCCAGGGGGCGTATACGCAGTATTTT.

This clonotype was found many times. The chain's CDR3 is CSVGRDHEQYF. The CDR3 DNA follows: TGCAGCGTTGGGCGGGACCACGAGCAGTACTTC. J is TRBJ2-7 and V is TRBV29-1, with a possible D match to TRBD2 (6 bases). Trimming shortened V by 4 bases and J by 5 bases, and 9 bases separated the two germline ends. Germline CDR1 reads SQVTM; CDR2 reads ANQGSEA. The CDR3 length is 11 residues.

The chain carries TRBV5-8 and TRBJ2-1; 16 positions match TRBD2. Per the germline V gene, CDR1 is SGHTS and CDR2 is YDEGEE. V gave up 4 bases and J gave up 8 bases; unmatched junction bases: 9. The CDR3 length is 17 residues. For the CDR3, the DNA is TGTGCCAGCAGCAATAAGGGACTAGCGGGAGGGAGATATGAGCAGTTCTTC. Translating it yields CASSNKGLAGGRYEQFF.

The CDR3 nucleotides are TGTGCCAGCAGGGGACTAGCTCGGGATACGCAGTATTTT. Residues: CASRGLARDTQYF. The chain recombines TRBV6-5 with TRBJ2-3; 9 nucleotides agree with TRBD2. In germline, CDR1 is MNHEY, CDR2 SVGAGI. J lost 6 bases, V lost 6 bases, and 4 bases had no gene match. The CDR3 contains 13 residues.

V gene TRBV5-1 combines with J gene TRBJ1-1, with 7 bases identical to TRBD1. The CDR3 covers 16 residues. Germline values: CDR1 SGHRS, CDR2 YFSETQ. J lost 0 bases, V lost 2 bases, and 7 bases had no gene match. The CDR3: CASSFRQGTMNTEAFF. The CDR3 DNA is TGCGCCAGCAGCTTTAGACAGGGTACCATGAACACTGAAGCTTTCTTT.